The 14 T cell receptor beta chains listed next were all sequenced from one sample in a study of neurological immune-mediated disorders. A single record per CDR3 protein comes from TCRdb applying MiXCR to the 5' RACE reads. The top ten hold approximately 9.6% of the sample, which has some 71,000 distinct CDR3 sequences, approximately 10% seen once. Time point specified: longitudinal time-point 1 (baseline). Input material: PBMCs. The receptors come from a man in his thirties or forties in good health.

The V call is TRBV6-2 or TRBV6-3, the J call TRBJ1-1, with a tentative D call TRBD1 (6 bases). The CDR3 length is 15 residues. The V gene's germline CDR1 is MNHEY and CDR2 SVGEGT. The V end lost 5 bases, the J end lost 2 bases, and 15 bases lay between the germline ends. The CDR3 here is CASSDPGTPNTEAFF. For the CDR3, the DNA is TGTGCCAGCAGTGACCCAGGGACACCTAACACTGAAGCTTTCTTT.

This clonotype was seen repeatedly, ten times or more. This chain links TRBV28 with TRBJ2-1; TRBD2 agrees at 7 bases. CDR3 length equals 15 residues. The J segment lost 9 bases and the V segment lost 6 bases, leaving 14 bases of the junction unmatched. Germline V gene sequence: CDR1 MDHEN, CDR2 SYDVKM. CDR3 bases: TGTGCCAGCAGATCACCCGGGACTACATCAAGTGAGCAGTTCTTC. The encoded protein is CASRSPGTTSSEQFF.

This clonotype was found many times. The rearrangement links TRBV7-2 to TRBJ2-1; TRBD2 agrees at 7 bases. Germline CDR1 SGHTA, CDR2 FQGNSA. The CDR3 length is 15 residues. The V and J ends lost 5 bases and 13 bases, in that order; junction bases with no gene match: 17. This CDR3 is CASSQAAGDRILQFF. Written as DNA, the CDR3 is TGTGCCAGCAGCCAAGCTGCGGGGGATCGAATTCTCCAGTTCTTC.

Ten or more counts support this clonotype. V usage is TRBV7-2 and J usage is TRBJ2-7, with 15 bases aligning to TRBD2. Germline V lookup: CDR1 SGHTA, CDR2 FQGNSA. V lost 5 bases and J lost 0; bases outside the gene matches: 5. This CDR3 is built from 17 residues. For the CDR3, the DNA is TGTGCCAGCAGCCCTGGGACTAGCGGGAGGAACTCCTACGAGCAGTACTTC. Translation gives CASSPGTSGRNSYEQYF.

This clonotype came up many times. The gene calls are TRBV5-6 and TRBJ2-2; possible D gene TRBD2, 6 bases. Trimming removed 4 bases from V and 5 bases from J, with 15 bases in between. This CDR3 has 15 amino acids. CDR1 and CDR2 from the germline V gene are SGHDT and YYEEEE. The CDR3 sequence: CASSPGLRGTGELFF. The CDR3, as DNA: TGTGCCAGCAGCCCGGGACTCCGAGGGACCGGGGAGCTGTTTTTT.

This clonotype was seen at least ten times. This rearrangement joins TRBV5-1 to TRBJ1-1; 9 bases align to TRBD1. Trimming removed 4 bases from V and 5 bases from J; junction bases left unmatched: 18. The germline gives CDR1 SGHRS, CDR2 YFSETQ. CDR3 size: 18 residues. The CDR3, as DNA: TGCGCCAGCAGCGGCTACGGGGGACAGGGCGTGGGGAGAACTGAAGCTTTCTTT. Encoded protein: CASSGYGGQGVGRTEAFF.

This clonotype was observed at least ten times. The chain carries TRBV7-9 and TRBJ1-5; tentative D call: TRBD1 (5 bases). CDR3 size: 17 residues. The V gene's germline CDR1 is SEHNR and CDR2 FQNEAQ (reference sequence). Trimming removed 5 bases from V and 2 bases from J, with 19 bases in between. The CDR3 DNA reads TGTGCCAGCAGCAAGTCGGGGGGGTTTGAGGGCAATCAGCCCCAGCATTTT. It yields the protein CASSKSGGFEGNQPQHF.

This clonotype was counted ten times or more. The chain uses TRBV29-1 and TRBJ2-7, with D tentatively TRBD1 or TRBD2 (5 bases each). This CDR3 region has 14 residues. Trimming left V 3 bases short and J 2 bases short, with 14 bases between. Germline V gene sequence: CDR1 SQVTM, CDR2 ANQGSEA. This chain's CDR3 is CSVESRGAPYEQYF. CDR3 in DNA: TGCAGCGTTGAGAGTAGAGGGGCCCCCTACGAGCAGTACTTC.

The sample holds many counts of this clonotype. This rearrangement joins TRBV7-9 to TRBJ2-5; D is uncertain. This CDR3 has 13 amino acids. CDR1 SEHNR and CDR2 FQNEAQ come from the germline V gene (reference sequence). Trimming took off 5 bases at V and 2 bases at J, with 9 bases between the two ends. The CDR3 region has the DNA TGTGCCAGCAGCCCCCCCGCGCAAGAGACCCAGTACTTC. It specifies CASSPPAQETQYF.

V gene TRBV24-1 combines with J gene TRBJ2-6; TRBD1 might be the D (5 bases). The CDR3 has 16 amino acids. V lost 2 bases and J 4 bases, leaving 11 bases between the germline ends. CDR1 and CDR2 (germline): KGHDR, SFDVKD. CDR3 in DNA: TGTGCCACCAGTGATTCTCAGGGTTCAGGGGCCAACGTCCTGACTTTC. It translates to CATSDSQGSGANVLTF.

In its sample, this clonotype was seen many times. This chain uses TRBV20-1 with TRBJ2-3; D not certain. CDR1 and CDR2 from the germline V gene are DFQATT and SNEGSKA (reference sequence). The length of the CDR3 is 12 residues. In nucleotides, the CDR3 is TGCAGCCTGACTCTGCTAACAGATACGCAGTATTTT. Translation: CSLTLLTDTQYF.

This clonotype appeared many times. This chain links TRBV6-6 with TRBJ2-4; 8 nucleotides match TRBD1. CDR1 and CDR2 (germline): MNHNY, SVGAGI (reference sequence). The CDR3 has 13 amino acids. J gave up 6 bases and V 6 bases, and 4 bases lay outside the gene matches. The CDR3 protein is CASSPGGGNIQYF. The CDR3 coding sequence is TGTGCCAGCAGCCCAGGGGGCGGAAACATTCAGTACTTC.

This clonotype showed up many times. CDR3 in amino acids: CSAFFTSGTVNEQYF. In DNA, the CDR3 is TGCAGTGCCTTCTTTACTAGCGGGACTGTAAACGAGCAGTACTTC. V and J are TRBV20-1 and TRBJ2-7; TRBD2 agrees at 10 bases. V dropped 6 bases and J dropped 5; count of bases not matched to a gene: 13. CDR1 and CDR2 (germline): DFQATT, SNEGSKA (reference sequence). CDR3 size: 15 residues.

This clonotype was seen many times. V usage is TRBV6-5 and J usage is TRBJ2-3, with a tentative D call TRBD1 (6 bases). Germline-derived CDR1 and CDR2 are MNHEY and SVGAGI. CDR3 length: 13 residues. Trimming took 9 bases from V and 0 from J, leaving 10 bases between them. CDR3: CASIDRSTDTQYF. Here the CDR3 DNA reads TGTGCCAGTATAGACAGGAGCACAGATACGCAGTATTTT.